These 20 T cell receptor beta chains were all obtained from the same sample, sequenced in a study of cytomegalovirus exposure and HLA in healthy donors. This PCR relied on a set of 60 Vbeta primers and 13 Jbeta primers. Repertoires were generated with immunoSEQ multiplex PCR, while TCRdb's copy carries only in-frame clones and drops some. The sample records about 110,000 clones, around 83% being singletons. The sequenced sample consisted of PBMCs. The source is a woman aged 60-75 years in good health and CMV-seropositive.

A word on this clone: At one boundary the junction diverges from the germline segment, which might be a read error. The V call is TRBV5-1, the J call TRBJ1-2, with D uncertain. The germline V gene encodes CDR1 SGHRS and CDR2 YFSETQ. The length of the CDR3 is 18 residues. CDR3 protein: CASSLWRDGLKGLYDYTF. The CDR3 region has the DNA TGCGCCAGCAGCTTGTGGCGGGATGGACTTAAGGGTTTATATGACTACACCTTC.

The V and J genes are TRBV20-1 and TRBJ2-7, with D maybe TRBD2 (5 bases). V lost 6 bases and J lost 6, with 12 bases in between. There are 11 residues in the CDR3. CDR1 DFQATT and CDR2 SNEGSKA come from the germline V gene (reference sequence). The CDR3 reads CSAPQEAEQYF. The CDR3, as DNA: TGCAGTGCCCCCCAGGAGGCCGAGCAGTACTTC.

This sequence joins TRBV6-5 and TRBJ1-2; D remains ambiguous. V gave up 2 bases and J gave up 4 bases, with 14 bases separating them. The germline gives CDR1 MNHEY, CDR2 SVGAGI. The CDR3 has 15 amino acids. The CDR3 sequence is CASSYTPGVGYGYTF. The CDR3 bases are TGTGCCAGCAGTTACACTCCCGGGGTTGGCTATGGCTACACCTTC.

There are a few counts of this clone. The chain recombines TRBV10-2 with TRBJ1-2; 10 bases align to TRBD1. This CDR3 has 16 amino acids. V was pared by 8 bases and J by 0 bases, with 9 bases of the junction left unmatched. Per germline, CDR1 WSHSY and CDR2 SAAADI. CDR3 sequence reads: CASDTDGTGANYGYTF. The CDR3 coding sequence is TGCGCCAGCGATACCGACGGGACAGGGGCTAACTATGGCTACACCTTC.

The CDR3 sequence is CASSPASRADGYTF. Here the CDR3 DNA reads TGTGCCAGCTCACCGGCCTCCAGGGCAGATGGCTACACCTTC. The chain carries TRBV18 and TRBJ1-2; D might be TRBD1 (5 bases). Germline V lookup: CDR1 KGHSH, CDR2 LQKENI. Trimming pared 3 bases from V and 6 bases from J, leaving 14 bases between. The CDR3 has 14 residues.

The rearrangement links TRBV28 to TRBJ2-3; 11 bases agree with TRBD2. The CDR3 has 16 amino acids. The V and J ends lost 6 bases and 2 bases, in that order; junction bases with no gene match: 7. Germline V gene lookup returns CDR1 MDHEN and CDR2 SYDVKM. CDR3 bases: TGTGCCAGCAGACATGGGACTAGCGGACACACAGATACGCAGTATTTT. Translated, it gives CASRHGTSGHTDTQYF.

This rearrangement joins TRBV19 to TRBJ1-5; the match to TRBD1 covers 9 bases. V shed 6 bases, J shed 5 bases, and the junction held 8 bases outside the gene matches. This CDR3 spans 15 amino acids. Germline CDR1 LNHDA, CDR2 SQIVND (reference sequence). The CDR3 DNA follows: TGTGCCAGTAGCTCCGGGACAGGGACATATCAGCCCCAGCATTTT. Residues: CASSSGTGTYQPQHF.

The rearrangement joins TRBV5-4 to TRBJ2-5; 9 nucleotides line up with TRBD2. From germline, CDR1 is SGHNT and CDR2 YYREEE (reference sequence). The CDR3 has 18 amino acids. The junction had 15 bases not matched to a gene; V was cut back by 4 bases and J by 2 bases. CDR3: CASSIAPMTSGTQETQYF. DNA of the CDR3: TGTGCCAGCAGCATTGCCCCAATGACTAGCGGAACACAAGAGACCCAGTACTTC.

CDR3 DNA: TGTGCCAGCACCCCCGGGCCTAGCCAACATTACGAGCAGTACTTC. This sequence encodes CASTPGPSQHYEQYF. V gene TRBV7-2 combines with J gene TRBJ2-5; D is perhaps TRBD2 (5 bases). The J call is in doubt because the DNA end fits TRBJ2-7 better. CDR1 and CDR2 from the germline V gene are SGHTA and FQGNSA. This CDR3 has 15 residues.

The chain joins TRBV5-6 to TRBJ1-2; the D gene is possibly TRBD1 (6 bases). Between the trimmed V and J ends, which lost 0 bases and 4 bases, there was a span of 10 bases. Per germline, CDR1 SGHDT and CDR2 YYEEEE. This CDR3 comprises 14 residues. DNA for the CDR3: TGTGCCAGCAGCTTGGGGACAGTTTTCTATGGCTACACCTTC. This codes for CASSLGTVFYGYTF.

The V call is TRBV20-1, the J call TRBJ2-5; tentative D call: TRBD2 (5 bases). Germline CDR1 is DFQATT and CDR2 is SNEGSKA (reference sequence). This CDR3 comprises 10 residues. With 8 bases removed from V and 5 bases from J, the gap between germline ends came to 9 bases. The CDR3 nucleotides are TGCAGTACCTGGAGGGAGACCCAGTACTTC. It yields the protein CSTWRETQYF.

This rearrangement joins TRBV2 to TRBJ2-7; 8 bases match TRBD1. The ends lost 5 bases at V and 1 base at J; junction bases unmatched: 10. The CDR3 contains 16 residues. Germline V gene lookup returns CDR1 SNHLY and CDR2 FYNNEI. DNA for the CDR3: TGTGCCAGCAGTACTATCCCGGGACAGGCTTCCTACGAGCAGTACTTC. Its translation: CASSTIPGQASYEQYF.

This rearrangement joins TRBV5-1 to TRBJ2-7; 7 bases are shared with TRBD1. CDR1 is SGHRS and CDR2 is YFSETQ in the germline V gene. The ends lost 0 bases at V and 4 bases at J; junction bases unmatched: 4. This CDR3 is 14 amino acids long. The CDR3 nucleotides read TGCGCCAGCAGCTTGGGGGACAGAAATTACGAGCAGTACTTC. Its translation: CASSLGDRNYEQYF. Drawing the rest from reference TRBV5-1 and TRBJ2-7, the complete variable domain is KAGVTQTPRYLIKTRGQQVTLSCSPISGHRSVSWYQQTPGQGLQFLFEYFSETQRNKGNFPGRFSGRQFSNSRSEMNVSTLELGDSALYLCASSLGDRNYEQYFGPGTRLTVT.

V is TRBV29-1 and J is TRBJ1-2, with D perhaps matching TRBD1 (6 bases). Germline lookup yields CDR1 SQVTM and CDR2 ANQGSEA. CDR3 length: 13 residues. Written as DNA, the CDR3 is TGCAGTGGGAAGGACATGGGGGCGATTGGCTACACCTTC. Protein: CSGKDMGAIGYTF.

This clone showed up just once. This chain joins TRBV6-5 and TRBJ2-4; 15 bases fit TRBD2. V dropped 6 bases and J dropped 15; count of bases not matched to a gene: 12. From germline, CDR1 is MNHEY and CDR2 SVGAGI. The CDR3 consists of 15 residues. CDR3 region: CASRQVGLAGGRLYF. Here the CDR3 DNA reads TGTGCCAGCAGACAAGTAGGACTAGCGGGAGGGCGATTGTACTTC.

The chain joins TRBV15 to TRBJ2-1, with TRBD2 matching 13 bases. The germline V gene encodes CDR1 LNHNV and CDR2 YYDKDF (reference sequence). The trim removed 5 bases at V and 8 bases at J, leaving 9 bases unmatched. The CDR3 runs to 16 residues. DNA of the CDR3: TGTGCCACCAGCCGTGGGACTAGCGGGAAGTCCCATGAGCAGTTCTTC. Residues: CATSRGTSGKSHEQFF. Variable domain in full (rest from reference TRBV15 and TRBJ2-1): DAMVIQNPRYQVTQFGKPVTLSCSQTLNHNVMYWYQQKSSQAPKLLFHYYDKDFNNEADTPDNFQSRRPNTSFCFLDIRSPGLGDTAMYLCATSRGTSGKSHEQFFGPGTRLTVL.

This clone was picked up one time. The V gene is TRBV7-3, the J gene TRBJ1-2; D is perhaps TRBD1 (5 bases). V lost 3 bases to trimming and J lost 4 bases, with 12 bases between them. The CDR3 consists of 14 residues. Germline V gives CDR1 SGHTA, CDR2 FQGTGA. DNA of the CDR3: TGTGCCAGCAGCTTTACAGGACTAGCCTATGGCTACACCTTC. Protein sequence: CASSFTGLAYGYTF.

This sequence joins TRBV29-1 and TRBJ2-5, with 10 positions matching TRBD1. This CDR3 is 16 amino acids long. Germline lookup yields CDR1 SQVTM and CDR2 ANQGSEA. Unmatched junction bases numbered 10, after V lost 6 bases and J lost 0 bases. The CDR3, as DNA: TGCAGCGTGAGAGATACCGGGACAGGGGACCAAGAGACCCAGTACTTC. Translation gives CSVRDTGTGDQETQYF.

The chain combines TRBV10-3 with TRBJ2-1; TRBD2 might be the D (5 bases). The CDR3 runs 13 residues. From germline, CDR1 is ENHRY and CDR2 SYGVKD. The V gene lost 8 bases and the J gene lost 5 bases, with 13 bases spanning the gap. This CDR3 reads CAIRGSGNNEQFF. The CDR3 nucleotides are TGTGCCATCCGCGGGTCCGGGAACAATGAGCAGTTCTTC.

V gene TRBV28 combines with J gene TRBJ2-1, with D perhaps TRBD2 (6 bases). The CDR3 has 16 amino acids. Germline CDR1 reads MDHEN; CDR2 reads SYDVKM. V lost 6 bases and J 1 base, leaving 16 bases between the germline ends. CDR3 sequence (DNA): TGTGCCAGCAGGGGGGGTGGTCGGGGGTCCTACAATGAGCAGTTCTTC. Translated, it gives CASRGGGRGSYNEQFF.